This is a list of T cell receptor beta chains from one sample in a study of blood T cell repertoires in COVID-19. Generated by immunoSEQ multiplex PCR, the TCRdb table keeps only in-frame clones and is missing some. This sample yields some 250,000 clones, of which 86% are seen a single time; less than 4% belongs to the top ten. The sequencing sample was made of PBMCs or T cells enriched from blood (not recorded which). The receptors here all came from a woman in her forties with acute COVID-19. Both conserved end residues are part of each CDR3. A D gene is named only where the DNA matches it firmly. Where a row states a size, it is once, few, many or the class of an expanded clone; other rows omit it.

clone_size | d_call | j_call | v_call | cdr3_aa | cdr3_nt
once | TRBD1 | TRBJ1-2 | TRBV5-1 | CASSKDRAYGYTF | TGCGCCAGCAGCAAGGACAGGGCATATGGCTACACCTTC
NA | NA | TRBJ1-3 | TRBV19 | CASNTLGGDSGNTIYF | TGTGCCAGTAATACGTTAGGGGGGGACTCTGGAAACACCATATATTTT
NA | TRBD2 | TRBJ2-2 | TRBV3-1/TRBV3-2 | CASSQFRTSGTGELFF | TGTGCCAGCAGCCAATTTCGGACTAGCGGGACCGGGGAGCTGTTTTTT
NA | TRBD2 | TRBJ2-7 | TRBV19 | CAKHDTSGDSYEQYF | TGTGCTAAACATGATACTAGCGGGGACTCCTACGAGCAGTACTTC
NA | NA | TRBJ2-1 | TRBV14 | CASSQTKPYNEQFF | TGTGCCAGCAGCCAGACTAAACCCTACAATGAGCAGTTCTTC
once | TRBD1 | TRBJ2-7 | TRBV9 | CASSMDRGGYEQYF | TGTGCCAGCAGCATGGACAGGGGGGGTTACGAGCAGTACTTC
many | NA | TRBJ2-7 | TRBV28 | CASSLNWEQYF | TGTGCCAGCAGTTTAAACTGGGAGCAGTACTTC
NA | NA | TRBJ2-1 | TRBV7-2 | CASRSGAIPNRFF | TGTGCCAGCAGGTCAGGGGCAATCCCTAATCGGTTCTTC
NA | NA | TRBJ2-7 | TRBV28 | CASSPLGVIEQYF | TGTGCCAGCAGCCCCCTCGGGGTTATCGAGCAGTACTTC
NA | TRBD2 | TRBJ2-3 | TRBV28 | CASSLALGLAGVSDTQYF | TGTGCCAGCAGTTTAGCTCTGGGACTAGCGGGAGTCTCAGATACGCAGTATTTT
NA | NA | TRBJ2-5 | TRBV5-1 | CASSWGTQETQYF | TGCGCCAGCAGTTGGGGGACTCAAGAGACCCAGTACTTC
NA | NA | TRBJ2-1 | TRBV7-6 | CASSLQATPYNEQFF | TGTGCCAGCAGCTTACAAGCCACTCCCTACAATGAGCAGTTCTTC
NA | NA | TRBJ1-5 | TRBV2 | CASSRARGGGNQPQHF | TGTGCCAGCAGCCGGGCTCGGGGCGGGGGCAATCAGCCCCAGCATTTT